The sequence of this T cell receptor (beta chain) was determined in a study of blood T cell repertoires in COVID-19 (dated by TCRdb to the early 2020s). Regarding the complete study: The collaborator samples originated in the United States, Italy and Spain and spanned the acute and convalescent phases of COVID-19. The material from the prospective study consisted of cDNA or gDNA derived from T cells, B-cell-depleted T cells, or PBMCs. The dataset comprised deeply sampled blood TCRbeta repertoires from subjects exposed to, actively infected with, or recovered from COVID-19. The repertoires were released in a freely available public database intended as a resource for research on the immune response to SARS-CoV-2. The samples were drawn from two sources: the first 160 participants of the ongoing ImmuneRACE study, and fewer than 1,500 subjects contributed by 6 global collaborators. Sample metadata almost always included a de-identified subject ID, COVID-19 status, age in years and sex. Where HLA class I and class II types were available, the types were taken from metadata supplied by the sample provider, not from assay-based typing. Overall results and qualifications from the work: The amount of clinical and demographic metadata varied by source and participant and was provided uncurated.

Each collaborating institution followed its own protocols to collect whole blood in K2EDTA tubes. For TCRbeta analysis, collaborator samples were shipped as frozen whole blood, as isolated PBMCs, or as DNA extracted from either sample type. The CDR3, cysteine through phenylalanine, is 13 amino acids long. CDR1 SNHLY and CDR2 FYNNEI are derived from the germline V gene. With regard to this clone: Its cognate antigen has yet to be identified. The DNA is left out, because the CDR3 cannot be placed on it with certainty; the CDR3 is given as TCRdb lists it.

The immunoSEQ Assay, a bias-controlled multiplex PCR, was used to amplify TCRbeta CDR3 regions from genomic DNA. Concerning the study's data processing: Within the assay, amplification of reference gene primers was used to estimate how many nucleated cells each sample contained. Sequence reads were collapsed and filtered to measure the absolute abundance of every unique TCRbeta CDR3 rearrangement. For each sample, productive Simpson clonality was calculated as the square root of Simpson's diversity index across productive rearrangements. TCRdb took this table from immuneACCESS and kept in-frame rearrangements with V and J called. Such tables lack part of the clones; where checked against another copy, unresolved V genes explain under half of the gap, and the rest is unexplained. V, J and clone size reflect that table, while D and trimming were determined from the DNA. This sample comprises 100,000 to 150,000 clones, 69% of them detected only once. The ten largest account for over 2% of the sample.

The origin of this receptor is a woman in her seventies with acute or convalescent COVID-19. Material: peripheral blood. The chain joins TRBV2 to TRBJ2-3; the table's TRBD2 call for D was not verified on the DNA. The encoded CDR3 is CASILGGENTQYF.